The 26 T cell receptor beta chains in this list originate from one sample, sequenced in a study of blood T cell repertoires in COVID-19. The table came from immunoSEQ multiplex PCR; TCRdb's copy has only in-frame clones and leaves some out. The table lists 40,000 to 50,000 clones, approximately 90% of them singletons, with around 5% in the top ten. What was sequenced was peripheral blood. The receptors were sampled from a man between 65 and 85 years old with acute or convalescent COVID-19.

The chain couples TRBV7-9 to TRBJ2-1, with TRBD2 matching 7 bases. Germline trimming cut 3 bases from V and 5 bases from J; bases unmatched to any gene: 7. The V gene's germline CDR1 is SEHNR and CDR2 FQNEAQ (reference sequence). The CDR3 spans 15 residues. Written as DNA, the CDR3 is TGTGCCAGCAGCTTCCCGGGGGGTAGGCACAATGAGCAGTTCTTC. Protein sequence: CASSFPGGRHNEQFF.

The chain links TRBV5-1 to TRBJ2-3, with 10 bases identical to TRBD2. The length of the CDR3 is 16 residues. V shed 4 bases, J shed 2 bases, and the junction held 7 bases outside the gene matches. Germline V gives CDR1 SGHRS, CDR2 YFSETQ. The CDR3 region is CASSPLAGGITDTQYF. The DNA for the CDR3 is TGCGCCAGCAGCCCGTTAGCGGGGGGAATCACAGATACGCAGTATTTT.

The CDR3 loop is CASSFGTGETTEAFF. In DNA, the CDR3 is TGTGCCAGCAGCTTCGGGACAGGGGAGACCACTGAAGCTTTCTTT. The chain recombines TRBV9 with TRBJ1-1; 10 bases fit TRBD1. V dropped 4 bases and J dropped 4; count of bases not matched to a gene: 7. Germline lookup yields CDR1 SGDLS and CDR2 YYNGEE. The CDR3 loop spans 15 amino acids.

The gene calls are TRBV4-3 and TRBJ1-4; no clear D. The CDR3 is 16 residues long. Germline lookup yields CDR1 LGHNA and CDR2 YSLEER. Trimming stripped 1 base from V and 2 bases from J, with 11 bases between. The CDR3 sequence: CASSQGRGSTNEKLFF. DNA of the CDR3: TGCGCCAGCAGCCAAGGGAGAGGCAGCACTAATGAAAAACTGTTTTTT.

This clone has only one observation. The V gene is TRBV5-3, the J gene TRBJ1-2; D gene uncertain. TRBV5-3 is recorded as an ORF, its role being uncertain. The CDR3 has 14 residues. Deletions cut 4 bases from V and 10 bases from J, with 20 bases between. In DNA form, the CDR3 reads TGTGCCAGAAGCACCGCCCCGGAGTTTCATGTCTACACCTTC. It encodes CARSTAPEFHVYTF.

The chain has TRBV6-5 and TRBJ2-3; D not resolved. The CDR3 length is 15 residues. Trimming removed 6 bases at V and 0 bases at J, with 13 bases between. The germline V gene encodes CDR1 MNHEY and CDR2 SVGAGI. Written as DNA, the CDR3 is TGTGCCAGCAGCCACAGAGCCCCTAGCACAGATACGCAGTATTTT. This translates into CASSHRAPSTDTQYF.

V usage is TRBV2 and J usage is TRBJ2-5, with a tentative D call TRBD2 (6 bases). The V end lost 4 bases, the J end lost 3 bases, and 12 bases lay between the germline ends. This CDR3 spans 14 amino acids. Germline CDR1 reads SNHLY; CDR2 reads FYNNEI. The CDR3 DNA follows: TGTGCCAGCAGTGTCTGGGGGGTGAAAGAGACCCAGTACTTC. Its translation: CASSVWGVKETQYF.

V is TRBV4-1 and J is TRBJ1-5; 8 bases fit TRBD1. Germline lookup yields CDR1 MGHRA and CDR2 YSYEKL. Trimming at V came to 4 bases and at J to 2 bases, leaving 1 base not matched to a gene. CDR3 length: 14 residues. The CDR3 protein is CASSRQGRNQPQHF. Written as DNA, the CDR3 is TGCGCCAGCAGCCGACAGGGGCGCAATCAGCCCCAGCATTTT.

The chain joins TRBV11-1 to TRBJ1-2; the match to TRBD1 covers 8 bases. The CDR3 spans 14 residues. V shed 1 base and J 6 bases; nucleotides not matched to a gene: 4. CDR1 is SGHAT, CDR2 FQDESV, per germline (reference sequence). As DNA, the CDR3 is TGTGCCAGCAGCTTAGGCAGGGGACAGGATGGCTACACCTTC. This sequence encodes CASSLGRGQDGYTF.

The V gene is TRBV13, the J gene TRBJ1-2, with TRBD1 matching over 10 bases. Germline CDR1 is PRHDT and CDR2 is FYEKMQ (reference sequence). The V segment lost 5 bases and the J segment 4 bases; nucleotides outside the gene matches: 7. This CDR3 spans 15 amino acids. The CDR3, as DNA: TGTGCCAGCAGCCCCCGGGACAGGGGATTCTATGGCTACACCTTC. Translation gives CASSPRDRGFYGYTF.

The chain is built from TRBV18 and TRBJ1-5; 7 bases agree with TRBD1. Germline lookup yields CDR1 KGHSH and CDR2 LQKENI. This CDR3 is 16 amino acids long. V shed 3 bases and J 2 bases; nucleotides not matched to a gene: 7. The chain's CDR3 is CASSPTLGQGNQPQHF. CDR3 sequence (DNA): TGTGCCAGCTCACCTACCCTTGGACAGGGCAATCAGCCCCAGCATTTT.

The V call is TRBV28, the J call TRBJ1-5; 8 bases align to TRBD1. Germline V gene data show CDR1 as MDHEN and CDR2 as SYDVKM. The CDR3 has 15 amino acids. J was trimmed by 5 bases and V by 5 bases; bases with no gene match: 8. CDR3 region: CASSPGGAMDQPQHF. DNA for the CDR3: TGTGCCAGCAGTCCAGGGGGCGCCATGGATCAGCCCCAGCATTTT.

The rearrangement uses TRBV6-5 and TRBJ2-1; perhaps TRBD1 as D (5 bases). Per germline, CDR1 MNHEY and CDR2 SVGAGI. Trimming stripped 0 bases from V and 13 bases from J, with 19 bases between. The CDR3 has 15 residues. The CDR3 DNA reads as TGTGCCAGCAGTTACTCGCGTTGGACACCCTTCGGTCAGTTCTTC. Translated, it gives CASSYSRWTPFGQFF.

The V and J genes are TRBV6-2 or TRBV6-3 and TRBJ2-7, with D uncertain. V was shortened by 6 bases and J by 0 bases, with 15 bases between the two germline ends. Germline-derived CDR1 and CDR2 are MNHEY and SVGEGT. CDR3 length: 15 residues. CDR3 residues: CASSRTVPNSYEQYF. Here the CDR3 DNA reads TGTGCCAGCAGCCGAACCGTGCCTAACTCCTACGAGCAGTACTTC.

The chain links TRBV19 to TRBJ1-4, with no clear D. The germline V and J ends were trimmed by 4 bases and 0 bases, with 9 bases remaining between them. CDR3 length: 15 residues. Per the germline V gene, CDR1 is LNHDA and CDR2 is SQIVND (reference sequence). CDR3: CASSSVVATNEKLFF. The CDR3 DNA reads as TGTGCCAGTAGTAGTGTCGTTGCAACTAATGAAAAACTGTTTTTT.

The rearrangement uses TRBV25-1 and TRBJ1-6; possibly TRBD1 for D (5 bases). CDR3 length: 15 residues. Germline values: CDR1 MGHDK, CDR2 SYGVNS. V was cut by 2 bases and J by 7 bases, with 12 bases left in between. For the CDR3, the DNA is TGTGCCAGCAGTGAACAGGGCAGGGCCAATTCACCCCTCCACTTT. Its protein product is CASSEQGRANSPLHF.

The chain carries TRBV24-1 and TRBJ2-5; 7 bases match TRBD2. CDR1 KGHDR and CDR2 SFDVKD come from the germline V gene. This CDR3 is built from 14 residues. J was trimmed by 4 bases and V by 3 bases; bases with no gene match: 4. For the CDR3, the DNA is TGTGCCACCAGTGATGTGGGGGGGGGAGAGACCCAGTACTTC. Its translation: CATSDVGGGETQYF.

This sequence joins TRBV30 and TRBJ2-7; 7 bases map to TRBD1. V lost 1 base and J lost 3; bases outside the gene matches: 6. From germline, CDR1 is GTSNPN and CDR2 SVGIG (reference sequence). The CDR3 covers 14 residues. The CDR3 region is CAWSEDRVRYEQYF. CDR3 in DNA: TGTGCCTGGAGTGAAGACAGGGTCCGCTACGAGCAGTACTTC.

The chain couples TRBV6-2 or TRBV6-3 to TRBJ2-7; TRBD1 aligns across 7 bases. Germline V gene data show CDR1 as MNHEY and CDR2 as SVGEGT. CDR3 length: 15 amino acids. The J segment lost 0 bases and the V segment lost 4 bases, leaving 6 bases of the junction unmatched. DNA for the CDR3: TGTGCCAGCAGTTCAACCGGGACAGCCTCCTACGAGCAGTACTTC. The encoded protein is CASSSTGTASYEQYF.

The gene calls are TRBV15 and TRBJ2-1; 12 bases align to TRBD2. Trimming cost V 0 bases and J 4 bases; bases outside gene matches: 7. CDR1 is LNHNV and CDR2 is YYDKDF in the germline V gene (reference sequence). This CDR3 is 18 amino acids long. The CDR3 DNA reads TGTGCCACCAGCAGAGACGTCGCACTAGCGGGGGGTTACAATGAGCAGTTCTTC. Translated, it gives CATSRDVALAGGYNEQFF.

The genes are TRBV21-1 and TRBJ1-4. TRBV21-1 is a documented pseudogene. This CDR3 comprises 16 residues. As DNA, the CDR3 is TGTGCCAGCCCCAAGGGGGGGGACGAAACTAATGAAAAACTGTTTTTT. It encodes CASPKGGDETNEKLFF.

The CDR3 nucleotides are TGCAGTGCTAGTCCCATACAGGGGGGGTCCTACAATGAGCAGTTCTTC. It specifies CSASPIQGGSYNEQFF. The gene calls are TRBV20-1 and TRBJ2-1; D possibly corresponds to TRBD1 (8 bases). Germline values: CDR1 DFQATT, CDR2 SNEGSKA (reference sequence). V shed 3 bases and J shed 1 base, with 16 bases lying between them. The CDR3 totals 16 residues.

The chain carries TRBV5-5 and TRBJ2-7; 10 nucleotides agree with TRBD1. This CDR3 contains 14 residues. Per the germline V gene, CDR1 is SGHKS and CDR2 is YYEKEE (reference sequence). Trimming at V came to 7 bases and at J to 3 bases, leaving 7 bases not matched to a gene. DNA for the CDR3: TGTGCCAGCCGACAGGGGGCGATCTTCTACGAGCAGTACTTC. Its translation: CASRQGAIFYEQYF.

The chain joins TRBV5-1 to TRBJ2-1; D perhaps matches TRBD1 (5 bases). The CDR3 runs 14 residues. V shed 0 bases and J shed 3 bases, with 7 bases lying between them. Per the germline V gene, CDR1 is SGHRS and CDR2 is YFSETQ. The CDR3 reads CASSLVQDYNEQFF. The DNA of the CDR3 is TGCGCCAGCAGCTTGGTACAGGACTACAATGAGCAGTTCTTC. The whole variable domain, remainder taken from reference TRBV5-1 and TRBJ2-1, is KAGVTQTPRYLIKTRGQQVTLSCSPISGHRSVSWYQQTPGQGLQFLFEYFSETQRNKGNFPGRFSGRQFSNSRSEMNVSTLELGDSALYLCASSLVQDYNEQFFGPGTRLTVL.

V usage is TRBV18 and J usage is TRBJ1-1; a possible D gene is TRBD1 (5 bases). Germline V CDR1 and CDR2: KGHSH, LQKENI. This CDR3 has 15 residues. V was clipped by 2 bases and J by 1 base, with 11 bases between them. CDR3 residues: CASSPFPGGNTEAFF. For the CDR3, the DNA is TGTGCCAGCTCACCATTCCCCGGGGGGAACACTGAAGCTTTCTTT.

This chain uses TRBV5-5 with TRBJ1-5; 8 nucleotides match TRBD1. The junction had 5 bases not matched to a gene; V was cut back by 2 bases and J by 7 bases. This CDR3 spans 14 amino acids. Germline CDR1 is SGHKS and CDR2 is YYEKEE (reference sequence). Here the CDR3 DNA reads TGTGCCAGCAGCTTAGACAGGGGAGGCCAGCCCCAGCATTTT. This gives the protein CASSLDRGGQPQHF.